These 22 T cell receptor beta chains originate from one sample sequenced in a study of shared clonotypes between healthy human individuals. The assay was immunoSEQ multiplex PCR, and TCRdb's table has in-frame clones only and misses some. This table has some 1 million clones, about three quarters appearing once. The sequenced sample consisted of memory CD4+ T cells sorted from blood. Regarding subset: CD45RA-negative fraction. Receptors were obtained from a man in his late teens or twenties in good health.

Remarks on this clone: Other DNA sequences in this sample translate to the same CDR3. This rearrangement joins TRBV19 to TRBJ2-7, with 12 bases that match TRBD2. Germline CDR1 and CDR2: LNHDA and SQIVND (reference sequence). The CDR3 has 15 amino acids. The V and J ends lost 5 bases and 1 base, in that order; junction bases with no gene match: 3. The CDR3 coding sequence is TGTGCCAGTAGTCCAGGACTAGCGGGATCCTACGAGCAGTACTTC. Amino acid sequence: CASSPGLAGSYEQYF.

To note about this clone: This CDR3 is also generated by other DNA sequences in the sample. In nucleotides, the CDR3 is TGTGCCAGCAGCTTATCCGAGACCCAGTACTTC. It is translated as CASSLSETQYF. The V call is TRBV5-8, the J call TRBJ2-5; D is uncertain. Germline V gives CDR1 SGHTS, CDR2 YDEGEE. The ends were cut back, 2 bases at V and 5 bases at J, with 4 bases in the middle. The CDR3 is 11 residues long.

Regarding this clone: The sample carries other DNA sequences with the same CDR3. This sequence joins TRBV6-1 and TRBJ1-6, with a tentative D call TRBD1 (5 bases). CDR3 size: 13 residues. Looked up from germline, CDR1 is MNHNS and CDR2 is SASEGT. The V end lost 6 bases, the J end lost 6 bases, and 9 bases lay between the germline ends. The CDR3: CASRRDGNSPLHF. The CDR3 DNA reads as TGTGCCAGCAGAAGGGACGGTAATTCACCCCTCCACTTT.

This sequence joins TRBV5-1 and TRBJ2-7; no clear D gene. Trimming took off 3 bases at V and 1 base at J, with 11 bases between the two ends. The CDR3 length is 14 residues. Germline CDR1 is SGHRS and CDR2 is YFSETQ. The CDR3 loop reads CASSSKGPSYEQYF. CDR3 nucleotides: TGCGCCAGCAGCTCAAAAGGACCGTCCTACGAGCAGTACTTC.

This chain joins TRBV5-4 and TRBJ2-3; 7 bases are shared with TRBD2. Trimming removed 0 bases from V and 6 bases from J; junction bases left unmatched: 10. Germline V lookup: CDR1 SGHNT, CDR2 YYREEE (reference sequence). This CDR3 contains 16 residues. In nucleotides, the CDR3 is TGTGCCAGCAGCTTGGGCGTGGGAGGGCCGGCCGATACGCAGTATTTT. Protein: CASSLGVGGPADTQYF.

The genes are TRBV10-3 and TRBJ2-3; D may be TRBD2 (6 bases). This CDR3 contains 16 residues. Trimming cost V 6 bases and J 2 bases, with 18 bases left between them. The germline CDR1 and CDR2 sequences are ENHRY and SYGVKD. CDR3 residues: CAISPREGGSTDTQYF. DNA for the CDR3: TGTGCCATCAGCCCAAGGGAAGGAGGGTCCACAGATACGCAGTATTTT.

This chain uses TRBV2 with TRBJ2-1; weak D call: TRBD1 (6 bases). With 2 bases removed from V and 8 bases from J, the gap between germline ends came to 10 bases. Germline CDR1 SNHLY, CDR2 FYNNEI. The CDR3 spans 13 residues. CDR3 sequence reads: CASSERGMDEQFF. The CDR3 DNA is TGTGCCAGCAGTGAAAGGGGGATGGATGAGCAGTTCTTC.

CDR3 bases: TGTGCCAGCTCCGAGAAGGACAATCAGCCCCAGCATTTT. It is translated as CASSEKDNQPQHF. The chain employs TRBV18 and TRBJ1-5; D uncertain. V lost 6 bases and J lost 3, with 9 bases in between. The germline V gene encodes CDR1 KGHSH and CDR2 LQKENI. The CDR3 extends over 13 amino acids.

The rearrangement links TRBV6-6 to TRBJ1-4; D is perhaps TRBD1 (5 bases). V lost 5 bases to trimming and J lost 2 bases, with 12 bases between them. The CDR3 has 15 amino acids. In germline, CDR1 is MNHNY, CDR2 SVGAGI (reference sequence). Here the CDR3 reads CASSTRGVTNEKLFF. The CDR3 region has the DNA TGTGCCAGCAGTACCCGGGGGGTGACTAATGAAAAACTGTTTTTT.

As DNA, the CDR3 is TGTGCCAGCAGACAGGGGTTGTACAATGAGCAGTTCTTC. This translates into CASRQGLYNEQFF. The chain joins TRBV28 to TRBJ2-1; 7 bases fit TRBD1. The CDR3 has 13 residues. Germline CDR1 and CDR2: MDHEN and SYDVKM. The V segment lost 6 bases and the J segment 4 bases; nucleotides outside the gene matches: 3.

The J gene is TRBJ1-1, the V gene TRBV2; 7 positions match TRBD1. V shed 5 bases, J shed 3 bases, and the junction held 9 bases outside the gene matches. Germline CDR1 reads SNHLY; CDR2 reads FYNNEI. This CDR3 region has 15 residues. CDR3 bases: TGTGCCAGCAGTCCGGGGCACAGGGGTGACACTGAAGCTTTCTTT. Protein product: CASSPGHRGDTEAFF.

V is TRBV6-1 and J is TRBJ2-7; the match to TRBD1 covers 9 bases. The V gene end was trimmed by 6 bases and the J gene end by 5 bases; junction bases not matched to a gene: 8. Germline V gene sequence: CDR1 MNHNS, CDR2 SASEGT. CDR3 length: 14 residues. The DNA of the CDR3 is TGTGCCAGCAGCCTACCGGGACAGGGAAACGAGCAGTACTTC. This encodes CASSLPGQGNEQYF.

The chain couples TRBV29-1 to TRBJ2-3, with 12 bases aligning to TRBD2. The V gene's germline CDR1 is SQVTM and CDR2 ANQGSEA. CDR3 size: 15 residues. The V gene end was trimmed by 5 bases and the J gene end by 6 bases; junction bases not matched to a gene: 9. The CDR3 region has the DNA TGCAGCGTTACCGCCGGGACTAGCGGGCCGGATACGCAGTATTTT. Amino acids: CSVTAGTSGPDTQYF.

This clone was observed a few times. The chain combines TRBV15 with TRBJ2-3; TRBD2 might be the D (5 bases). CDR3 size: 12 residues. CDR1 and CDR2 (germline): LNHNV, YYDKDF (reference sequence). V dropped 5 bases and J dropped 10 bases, with 13 bases sitting between them. In DNA, the CDR3 is TGTGCCACCAGCTTGGTTTCCGGGGCGCAGTATTTT. It specifies CATSLVSGAQYF.

This clone appeared once. This chain connects TRBV6-1 to TRBJ2-4; D is unclear. CDR1 and CDR2 from the germline V gene are MNHNS and SASEGT. This CDR3 is built from 15 residues. The germline V and J ends were trimmed by 7 bases and 2 bases, with 15 bases remaining between them. CDR3 nucleotides: TGTGCCAGCATCTCGGGTCTACTGTCCAAAAACATTCAGTACTTC. Translating it yields CASISGLLSKNIQYF.

This clone was detected only a few times. The chain joins TRBV7-8 to TRBJ2-7, with 7 bases fitting TRBD1. From germline, CDR1 is SGHVS and CDR2 FQNEAQ. The CDR3 extends over 16 amino acids. After removal of 5 bases from V and 7 bases from J, the junction contained 17 bases not matched to a gene. CDR3 DNA sequence: TGTGCCAGCAGCCCTCGGACAGGACAATACCTTCAGGAGCAGTACTTC. It encodes CASSPRTGQYLQEQYF.

The chain is built from TRBV27 and TRBJ2-3, with D perhaps TRBD2 (5 bases). Germline V gives CDR1 MNHEY, CDR2 SMNVEV (reference sequence). The V end was cut by 3 bases, the J end by 0 bases, with 13 bases between. This CDR3 is 16 amino acids long. In DNA form, the CDR3 reads TGTGCCAGCAGTTTCCTAGGACTGACTAGCACAGATACGCAGTATTTT. It yields the protein CASSFLGLTSTDTQYF.

This clone has just a few counts. V usage is TRBV6-5 and J usage is TRBJ2-3; 9 bases line up with TRBD2. The CDR3 runs to 15 residues. Germline lookup yields CDR1 MNHEY and CDR2 SVGAGI. The V segment lost 4 bases and the J segment 3 bases; nucleotides outside the gene matches: 5. This chain's CDR3 is CASSLRGGATDTQYF. CDR3 coding DNA: TGTGCCAGCAGTTTGCGCGGGGGGGCGACAGATACGCAGTATTTT.

J is TRBJ2-7 and V is TRBV7-3; D is ambiguous. The CDR3 has 14 amino acids. Trimming took off 5 bases at V and 1 base at J, with 12 bases between the two ends. The germline V gene has CDR1 SGHTA and CDR2 FQGTGA. The CDR3 DNA reads TGTGCCAGCAGCGTAGGACGGTTGTCCTACGAGCAGTACTTC. This gives the protein CASSVGRLSYEQYF.

This clone was seen once. The gene calls are TRBV11-2 and TRBJ1-1, with a possible D match to TRBD1 (5 bases). The V gene lost 1 base and the J gene lost 4 bases, with 13 bases spanning the gap. This CDR3 has 15 amino acids. Germline V lookup: CDR1 SGHAT, CDR2 FQNNGV. CDR3 nucleotide sequence: TGTGCCAGCAGCTTAGCCCGTCTGGGACGCACTGAAGCTTTCTTT. Amino acid sequence: CASSLARLGRTEAFF.

This sequence joins TRBV6-1 and TRBJ2-3, with TRBD2 matching over 8 bases. Trimming took 6 bases from V and 2 from J; bases not matched to a gene: 4. Per germline, CDR1 MNHNS and CDR2 SASEGT. This CDR3 region has 14 residues. This CDR3 is CASRAGGPTDTQYF. CDR3 sequence (DNA): TGTGCCAGCAGGGCGGGGGGCCCCACAGATACGCAGTATTTT.

The chain uses TRBV9 and TRBJ1-3; 8 positions agree with TRBD1. Germline CDR1 reads SGDLS; CDR2 reads YYNGEE. The CDR3 is made up of 16 amino acids. Germline trimming cut 3 bases from V and 0 bases from J; bases unmatched to any gene: 5. CDR3 protein: CASSAGQDHSGNTIYF. The CDR3 coding sequence is TGTGCCAGCAGCGCGGGACAGGACCACTCTGGAAACACCATATATTTT.